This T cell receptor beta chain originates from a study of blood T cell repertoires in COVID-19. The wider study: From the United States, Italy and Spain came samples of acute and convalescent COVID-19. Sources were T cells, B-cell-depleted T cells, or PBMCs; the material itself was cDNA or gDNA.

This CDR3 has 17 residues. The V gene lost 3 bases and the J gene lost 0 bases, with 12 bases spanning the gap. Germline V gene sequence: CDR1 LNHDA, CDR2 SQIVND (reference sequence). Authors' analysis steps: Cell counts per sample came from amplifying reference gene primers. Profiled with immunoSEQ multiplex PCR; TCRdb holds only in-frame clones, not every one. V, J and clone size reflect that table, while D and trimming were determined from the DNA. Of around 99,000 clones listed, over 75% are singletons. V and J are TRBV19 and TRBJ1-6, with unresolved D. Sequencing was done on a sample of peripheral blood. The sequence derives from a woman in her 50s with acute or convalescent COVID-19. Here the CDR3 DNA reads TGTGCCAGTAGTATTGGTTCAGCTAGCTCCTATAATTCACCCCTCCACTTT. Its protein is CASSIGSASSYNSPLHF.